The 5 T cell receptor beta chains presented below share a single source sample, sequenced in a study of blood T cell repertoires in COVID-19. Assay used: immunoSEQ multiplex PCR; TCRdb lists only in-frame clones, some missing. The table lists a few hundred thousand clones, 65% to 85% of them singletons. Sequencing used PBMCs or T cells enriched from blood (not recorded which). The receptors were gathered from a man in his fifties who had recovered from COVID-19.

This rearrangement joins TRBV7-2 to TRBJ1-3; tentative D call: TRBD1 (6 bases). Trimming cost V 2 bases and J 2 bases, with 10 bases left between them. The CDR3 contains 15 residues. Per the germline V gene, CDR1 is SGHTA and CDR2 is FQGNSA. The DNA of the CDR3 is TGTGCCAGCAGCTTACGGGGGGCGGCTGGAAACACCATATATTTT. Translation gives CASSLRGAAGNTIYF.

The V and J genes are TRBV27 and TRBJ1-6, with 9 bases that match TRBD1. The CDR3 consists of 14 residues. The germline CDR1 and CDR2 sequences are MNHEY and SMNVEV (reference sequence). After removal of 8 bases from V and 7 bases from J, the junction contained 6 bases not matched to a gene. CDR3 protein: CASLPGTGNSPLHF. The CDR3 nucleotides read TGTGCCAGCCTTCCGGGGACAGGGAATTCACCCCTCCACTTT.

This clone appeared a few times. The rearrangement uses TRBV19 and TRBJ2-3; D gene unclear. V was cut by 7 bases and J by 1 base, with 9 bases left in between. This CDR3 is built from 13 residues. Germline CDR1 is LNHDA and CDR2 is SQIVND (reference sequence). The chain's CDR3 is CASMARGTDTQYF. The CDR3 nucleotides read TGTGCCAGTATGGCTAGAGGCACAGATACGCAGTATTTT.

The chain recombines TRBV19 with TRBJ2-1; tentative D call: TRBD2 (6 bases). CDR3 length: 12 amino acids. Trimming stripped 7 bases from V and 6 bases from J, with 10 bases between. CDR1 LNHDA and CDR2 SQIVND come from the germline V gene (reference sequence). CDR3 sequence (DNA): TGTGCCAGTACTAGCGCTGGCAATGAGCAGTTCTTC. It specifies CASTSAGNEQFF.

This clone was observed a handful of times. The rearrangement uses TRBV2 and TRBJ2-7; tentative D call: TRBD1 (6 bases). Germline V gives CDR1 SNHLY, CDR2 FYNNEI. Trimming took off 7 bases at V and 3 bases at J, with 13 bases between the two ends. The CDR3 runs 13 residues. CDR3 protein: CASMERGGYEQYF. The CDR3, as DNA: TGTGCCAGCATGGAGAGAGGGGGCTACGAGCAGTACTTC.